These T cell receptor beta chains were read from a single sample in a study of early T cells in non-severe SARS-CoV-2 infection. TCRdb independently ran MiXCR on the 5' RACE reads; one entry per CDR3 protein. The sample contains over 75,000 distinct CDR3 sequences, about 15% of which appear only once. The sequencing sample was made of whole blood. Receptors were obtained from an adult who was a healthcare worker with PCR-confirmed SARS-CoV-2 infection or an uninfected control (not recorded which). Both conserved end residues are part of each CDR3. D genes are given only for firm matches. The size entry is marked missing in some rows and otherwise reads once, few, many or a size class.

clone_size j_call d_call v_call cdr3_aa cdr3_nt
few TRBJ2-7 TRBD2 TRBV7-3 CASSLTSSGGNEQYF TGTGCCAGCAGCTTAACGTCGAGCGGGGGAAACGAGCAGTACTTC
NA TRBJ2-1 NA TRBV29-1 CSVPSLAEQFF TGCAGCGTGCCGAGTCTTGCTGAGCAGTTCTTC
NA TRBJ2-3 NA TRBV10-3 CAIRGSSSPDTQYF TGTGCCATCAGAGGGTCCTCTAGCCCAGATACGCAGTATTTT
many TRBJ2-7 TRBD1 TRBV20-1 CSARRQGAGEQYF TGCAGTGCTAGAAGACAGGGGGCAGGGGAGCAGTACTTC
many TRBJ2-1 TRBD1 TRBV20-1 CNGAAQGADGEQFF TGCAACGGGGCCGCGCAGGGGGCAGATGGTGAGCAGTTCTTC
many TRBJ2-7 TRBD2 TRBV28 CASSLAESYEQYF TGTGCCAGCTCACTAGCGGAATCCTACGAGCAGTACTTC
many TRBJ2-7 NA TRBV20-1 CSAKPFTGEGREQYF TGCAGTGCTAAACCGTTTACAGGGGAGGGACGCGAGCAGTACTTC
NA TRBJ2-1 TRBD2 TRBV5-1 CASSGGLAGTYNEQFF TGCGCCAGCAGCGGAGGACTAGCGGGAACTTACAATGAGCAGTTCTTC
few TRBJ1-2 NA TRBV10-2 CASSVKTGNYGYTF TGCGCCAGCAGTGTCAAAACAGGGAACTATGGCTACACCTTC
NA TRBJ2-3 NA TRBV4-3 CASSGRSDTQYF TGCGCCAGCAGTGGGAGATCAGATACGCAGTATTTT
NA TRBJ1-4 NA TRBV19 CASSMIAEKLFF TGTGCCAGTAGTATGATAGCTGAAAAACTGTTTTTT
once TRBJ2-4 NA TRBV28 CASSLNELAKNIQYF TGTGCCAGCAGTTTAAACGAACTAGCCAAAAACATTCAGTACTTC
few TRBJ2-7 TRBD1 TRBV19 CASSIGRGTEPYEQYF TGTGCCAGTAGTATAGGTAGAGGGACAGAACCCTACGAGCAGTACTTC
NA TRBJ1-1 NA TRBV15 CATSRDRKGTEAFF TGTGCCACCAGCAGAGATAGAAAGGGAACTGAAGCTTTCTTT
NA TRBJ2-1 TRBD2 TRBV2 CASNGLAGENEQFF TGTGCCAGCAATGGGCTAGCGGGCGAGAATGAGCAGTTCTTC
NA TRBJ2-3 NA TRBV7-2 CASSLAAPLTDTQYF TGTGCCAGCAGCTTAGCGGCTCCGCTCACAGATACGCAGTATTTT
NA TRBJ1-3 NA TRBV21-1 CASRGGNTIYF TGTGCCAGCAGGGGTGGAAACACCATATATTTT
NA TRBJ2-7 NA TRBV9 CASSPAVGRGPQQYF TGTGCCAGCAGCCCCGCAGTCGGGAGGGGGCCCCAGCAGTACTTC
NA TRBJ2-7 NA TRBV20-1 CSASPVPEDPYEQYF TGCAGTGCTTCCCCGGTCCCAGAGGACCCCTACGAGCAGTACTTC
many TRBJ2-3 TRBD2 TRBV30 CALTRGLAETDTQYF TGTGCCTTAACGAGGGGACTAGCAGAAACAGATACGCAGTATTTT
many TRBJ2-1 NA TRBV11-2 CASSPWAASYNEQFF TGTGCCAGCAGCCCATGGGCGGCATCCTACAATGAGCAGTTCTTC
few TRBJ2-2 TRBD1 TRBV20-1 CSADPDRVGELFF TGCAGTGCCGACCCCGACAGGGTGGGGGAGCTGTTTTTT
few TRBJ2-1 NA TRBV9 CASSVGLRGEQFF TGTGCCAGCAGCGTAGGTTTGAGGGGTGAGCAGTTCTTC
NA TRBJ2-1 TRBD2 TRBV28 CASSATSGGYNEQFF TGTGCCAGCAGTGCGACTAGCGGGGGATACAATGAGCAGTTCTTC
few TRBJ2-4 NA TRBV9 CARTPESIQYF TGTGCCCGCACCCCAGAAAGCATTCAGTACTTC
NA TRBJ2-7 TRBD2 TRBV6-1 CASSEAGTSGRSSYEQYF TGTGCCAGCAGTGAGGCCGGGACTAGCGGAAGGAGCTCCTACGAGCAGTACTTC
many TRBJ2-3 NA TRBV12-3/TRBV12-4 CASSLGSTDTQYF TGTGCCAGCAGTTTGGGTAGCACAGATACGCAGTATTTT
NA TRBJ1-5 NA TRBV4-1 CASSKIAGSGNQPQHF TGCGCCAGCAGTAAAATTGCAGGGTCAGGCAATCAGCCCCAGCATTTT
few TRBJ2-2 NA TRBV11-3 CASSLPLGDHTGELFF TGTGCCAGCAGCCTTCCTCTAGGGGATCACACCGGGGAGCTGTTTTTT
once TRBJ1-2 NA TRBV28 CASTPLKNYGYTF TGTGCCAGCACCCCTTTAAAGAACTATGGCTACACCTTC
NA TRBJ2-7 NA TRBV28 CASSPVGQGGEQYF TGTGCCAGCAGCCCCGTCGGGCAGGGAGGTGAGCAGTACTTC
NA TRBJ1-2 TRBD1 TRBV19 CASIEGAGYGYTF TGTGCCAGTATTGAGGGGGCCGGATATGGCTACACCTTC
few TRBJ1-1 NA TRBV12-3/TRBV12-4 CASSRGTQEAFF TGTGCCAGCAGTCGCGGGACGCAAGAAGCTTTCTTT
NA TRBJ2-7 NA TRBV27 CASSYDLASYEQYF TGTGCCAGCAGCTACGACCTGGCCTCCTACGAGCAGTACTTC
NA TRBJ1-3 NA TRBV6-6 CASSYGSSSGNTIYF TGTGCCAGCAGTTACGGCAGTAGCTCTGGAAACACCATATATTTT
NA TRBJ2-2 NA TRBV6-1 CASKLYSTGELFF TGTGCCAGCAAATTGTACTCCACCGGGGAGCTGTTTTTT